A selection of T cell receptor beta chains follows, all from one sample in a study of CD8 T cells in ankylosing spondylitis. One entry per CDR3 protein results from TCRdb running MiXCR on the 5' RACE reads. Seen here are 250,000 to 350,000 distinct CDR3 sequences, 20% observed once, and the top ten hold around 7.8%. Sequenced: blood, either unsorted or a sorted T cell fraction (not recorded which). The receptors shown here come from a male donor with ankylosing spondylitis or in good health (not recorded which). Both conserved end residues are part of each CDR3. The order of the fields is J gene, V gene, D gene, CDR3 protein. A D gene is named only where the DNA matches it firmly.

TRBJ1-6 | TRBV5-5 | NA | CASSFAQAAVNSPLHF
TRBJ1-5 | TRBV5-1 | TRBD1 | CASSLEGAPYQPQHF
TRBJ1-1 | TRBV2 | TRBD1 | CASSDLGQGAEAFF
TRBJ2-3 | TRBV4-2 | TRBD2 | CASSQEGSGENTQYF
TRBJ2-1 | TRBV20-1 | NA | CSAQGSTYNEQFF
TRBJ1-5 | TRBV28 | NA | CASSLGSHSNQPQHF
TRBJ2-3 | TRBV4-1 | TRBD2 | CASSQGAAGGTDTQYF
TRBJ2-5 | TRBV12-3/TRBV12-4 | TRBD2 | CASSPHTGLAGQETQYF
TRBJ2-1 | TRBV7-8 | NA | CASSQFVSYNKQFF
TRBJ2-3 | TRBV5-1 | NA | CASSTGGITDTQYF
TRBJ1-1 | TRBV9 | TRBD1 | CASSGRGGNTEAFF
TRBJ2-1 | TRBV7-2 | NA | CASSVPGQYNEQFF
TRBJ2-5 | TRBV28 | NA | CASSLRARETQYF
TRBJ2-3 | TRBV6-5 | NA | CASSYLGGIDTQYF
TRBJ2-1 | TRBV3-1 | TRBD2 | CASSPSGTSGSQAEQFF
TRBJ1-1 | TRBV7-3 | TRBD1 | CASSLRDREKAFF
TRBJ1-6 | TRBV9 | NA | CASSSLWQGNSPLHF
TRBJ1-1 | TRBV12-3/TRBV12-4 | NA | CASSYRDTGNTEAFF
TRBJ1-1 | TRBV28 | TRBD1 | CASSTWTGKTEAFF
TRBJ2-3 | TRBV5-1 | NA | CASSLWGATDTQYF
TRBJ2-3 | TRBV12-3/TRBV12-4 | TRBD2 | CASTSRGTSGYPYF
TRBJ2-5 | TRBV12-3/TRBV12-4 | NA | CASRFSDQETQYF
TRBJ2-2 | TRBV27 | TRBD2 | CASRIAGLNTGELFF
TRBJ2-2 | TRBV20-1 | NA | CSANRDTGELFF
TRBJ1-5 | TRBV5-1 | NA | CASSLGRQEGQPQHF